This T cell receptor (beta chain) was retrieved from a study of shared clonotypes between healthy human individuals. Clones were read by immunoSEQ multiplex PCR, and TCRdb kept only the in-frame ones, dropping some. The sample lists about 1 million clones; 75% were seen once. The study, taken as a whole, reports: A handful of donors had 5% to 6% of their naive CD4 clonotypes in common.

For this clone: Antigen specificity is unknown.

The CDR3 is 15 amino acids. The genes are TRBV21-1 and TRBJ1-1. TRBV21-1 constitutes a pseudogene. The sample was memory CD4+ T cells sorted from blood. Subset described: CD45RA-negative fraction. The sequence was collected from a man aged 18 to 30 in good health. This CDR3 reads CASSSFRRENTEAFF. The CDR3 bases are TGTGCCAGCAGCAGTTTCCGACGGGAGAACACTGAAGCTTTCTTT.